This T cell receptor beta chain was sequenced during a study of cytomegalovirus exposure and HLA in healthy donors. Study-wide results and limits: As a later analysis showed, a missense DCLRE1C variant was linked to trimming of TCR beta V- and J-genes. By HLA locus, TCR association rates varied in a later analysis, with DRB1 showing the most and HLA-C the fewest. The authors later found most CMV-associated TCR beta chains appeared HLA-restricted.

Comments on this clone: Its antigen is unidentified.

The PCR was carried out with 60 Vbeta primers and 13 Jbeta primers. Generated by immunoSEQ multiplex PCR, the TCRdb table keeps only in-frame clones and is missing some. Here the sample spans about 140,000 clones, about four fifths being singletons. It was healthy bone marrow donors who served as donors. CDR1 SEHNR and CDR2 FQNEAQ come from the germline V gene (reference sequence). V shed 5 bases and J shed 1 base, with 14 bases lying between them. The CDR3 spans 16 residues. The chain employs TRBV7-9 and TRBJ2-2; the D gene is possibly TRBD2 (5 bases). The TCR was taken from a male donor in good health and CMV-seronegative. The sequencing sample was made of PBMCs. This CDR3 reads CASSLGPGRNTGELFF. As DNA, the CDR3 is TGTGCCAGCAGCCTAGGTCCTGGGAGGAACACCGGGGAGCTGTTTTTT. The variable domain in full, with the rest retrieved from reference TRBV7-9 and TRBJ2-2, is DTGVSQNPRHKITKRGQNVTFRCDPISEHNRLYWYRQTLGQGPEFLTYFQNEAQLEKSRLLSDRFSAERPKGSFSTLEIQRTEQGDSAMYLCASSLGPGRNTGELFFGEGSRLTVL.